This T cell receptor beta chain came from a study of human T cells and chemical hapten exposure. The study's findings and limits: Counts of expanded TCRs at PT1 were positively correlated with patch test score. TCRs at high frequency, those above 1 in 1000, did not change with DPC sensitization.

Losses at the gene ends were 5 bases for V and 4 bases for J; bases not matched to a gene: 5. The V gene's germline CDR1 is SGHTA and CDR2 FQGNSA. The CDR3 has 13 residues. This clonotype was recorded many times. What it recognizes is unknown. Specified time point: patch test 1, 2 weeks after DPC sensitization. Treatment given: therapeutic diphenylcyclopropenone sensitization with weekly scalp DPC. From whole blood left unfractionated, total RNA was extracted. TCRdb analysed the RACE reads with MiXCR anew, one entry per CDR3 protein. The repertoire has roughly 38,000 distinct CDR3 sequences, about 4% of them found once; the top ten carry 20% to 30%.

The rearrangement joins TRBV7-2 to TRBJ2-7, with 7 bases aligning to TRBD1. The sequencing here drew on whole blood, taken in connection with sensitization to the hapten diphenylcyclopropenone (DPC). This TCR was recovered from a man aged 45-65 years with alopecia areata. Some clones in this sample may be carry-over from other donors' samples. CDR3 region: CASSTRQGYEQYF. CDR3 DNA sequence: TGTGCCAGCAGCACAAGACAGGGTTACGAGCAGTACTTC.